This T cell receptor (beta chain) was documented in a study of blood T cell repertoires in COVID-19. Across the study: From T cells, B-cell-depleted T cells, or PBMCs came the material, which was cDNA or gDNA.

Here immunoSEQ multiplex PCR was the method, and the copy in TCRdb shows in-frame clones only, minus some. This sample carries about 370,000 clones, approximately 92% of them seen once, and the ten largest clones take roughly 0.99%. V lost 1 base and J lost 2; bases outside the gene matches: 3. The germline gives CDR1 SGHTA, CDR2 FQGNSA. This CDR3 has 15 residues. The V and J genes are TRBV7-2 and TRBJ2-7, with 9 nucleotides matching TRBD2. The sequence derives from a young man who had recovered from COVID-19. Input material: PBMCs or T cells enriched from blood (not recorded which). Here the CDR3 reads CASSLGGTSPYEQYF. The CDR3 bases are TGTGCCAGCAGCTTAGGGGGGACTAGCCCCTACGAGCAGTACTTC.